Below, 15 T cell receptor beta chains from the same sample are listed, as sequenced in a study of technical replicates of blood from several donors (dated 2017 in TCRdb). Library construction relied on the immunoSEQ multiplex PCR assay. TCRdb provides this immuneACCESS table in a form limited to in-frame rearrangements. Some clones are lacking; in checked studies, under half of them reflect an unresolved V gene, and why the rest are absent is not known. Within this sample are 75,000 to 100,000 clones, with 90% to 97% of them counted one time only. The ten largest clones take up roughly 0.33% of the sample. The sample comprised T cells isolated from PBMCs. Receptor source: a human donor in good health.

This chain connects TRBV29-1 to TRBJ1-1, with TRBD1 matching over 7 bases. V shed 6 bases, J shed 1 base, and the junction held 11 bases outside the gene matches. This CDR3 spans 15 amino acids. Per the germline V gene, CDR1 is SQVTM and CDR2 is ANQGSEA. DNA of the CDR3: TGCAGCGTGTCATCGTACAGGGGACGGAACACTGAAGCTTTCTTT. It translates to CSVSSYRGRNTEAFF.

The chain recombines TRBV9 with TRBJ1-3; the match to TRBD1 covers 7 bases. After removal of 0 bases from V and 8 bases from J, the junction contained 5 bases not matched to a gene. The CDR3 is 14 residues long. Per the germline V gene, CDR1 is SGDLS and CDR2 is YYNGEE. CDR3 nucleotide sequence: TGTGCCAGCAGCGTAGAAGGGCAGGGGGACACCATATATTTT. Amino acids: CASSVEGQGDTIYF.

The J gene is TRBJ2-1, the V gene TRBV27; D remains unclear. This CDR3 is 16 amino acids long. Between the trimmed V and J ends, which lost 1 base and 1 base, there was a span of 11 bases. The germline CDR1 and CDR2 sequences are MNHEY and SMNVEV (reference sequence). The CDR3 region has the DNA TGTGCCAGCAGTTTATTCTTACCGGGTTCCTACAATGAGCAGTTCTTC. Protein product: CASSLFLPGSYNEQFF.

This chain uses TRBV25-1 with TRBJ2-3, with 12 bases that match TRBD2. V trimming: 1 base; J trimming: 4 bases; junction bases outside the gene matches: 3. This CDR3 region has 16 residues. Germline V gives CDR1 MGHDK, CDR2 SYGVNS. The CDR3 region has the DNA TGTGCCAGCAGTGAATTTGCTAGCGGGGGGGCAGATACGCAGTATTTT. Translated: CASSEFASGGADTQYF.

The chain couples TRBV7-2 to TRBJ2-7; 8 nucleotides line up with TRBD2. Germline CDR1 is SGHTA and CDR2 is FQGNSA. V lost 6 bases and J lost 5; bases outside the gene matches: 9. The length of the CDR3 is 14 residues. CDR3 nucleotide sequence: TGTGCCAGCAGGTTTCCCGGGACTAGTGACGAGCAGTACTTC. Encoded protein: CASRFPGTSDEQYF.

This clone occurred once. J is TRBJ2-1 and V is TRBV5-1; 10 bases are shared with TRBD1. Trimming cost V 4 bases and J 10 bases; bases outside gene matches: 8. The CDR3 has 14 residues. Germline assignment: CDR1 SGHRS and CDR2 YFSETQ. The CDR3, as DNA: TGCGCCAGCAGCCTGGGGACAGGGGCAAGGGAGCAGTTCTTC. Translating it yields CASSLGTGAREQFF.

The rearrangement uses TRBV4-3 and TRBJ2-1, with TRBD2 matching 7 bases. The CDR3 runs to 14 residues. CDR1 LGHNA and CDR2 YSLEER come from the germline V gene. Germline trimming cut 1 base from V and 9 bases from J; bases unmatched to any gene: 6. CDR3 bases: TGCGCCAGCAGCCAAGGTTGGCGGGAGCGTGAGCAGTTCTTC. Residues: CASSQGWREREQFF.

The DNA of the CDR3 is TGTGCCAGTAGTAGGACAGATAATGAAAAACTGTTTTTT. Translating gives CASSRTDNEKLFF. The chain has TRBV19 and TRBJ1-4; tentative D call: TRBD1 (6 bases). Per germline, CDR1 LNHDA and CDR2 SQIVND (reference sequence). The CDR3 is 13 amino acids. V lost 4 bases and J lost 4, with 7 bases in between.

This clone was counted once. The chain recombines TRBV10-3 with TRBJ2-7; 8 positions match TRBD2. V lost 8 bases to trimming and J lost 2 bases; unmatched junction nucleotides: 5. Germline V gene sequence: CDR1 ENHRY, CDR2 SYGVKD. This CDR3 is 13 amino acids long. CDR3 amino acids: CAISTSEAYEQYF. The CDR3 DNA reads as TGTGCCATCTCGACTAGCGAGGCCTACGAGCAGTACTTC.

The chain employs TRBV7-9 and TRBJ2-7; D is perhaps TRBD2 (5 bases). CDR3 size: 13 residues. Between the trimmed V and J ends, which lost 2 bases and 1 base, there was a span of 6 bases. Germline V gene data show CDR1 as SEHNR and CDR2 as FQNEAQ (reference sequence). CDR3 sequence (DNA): TGTGCCAGCAGCTTACGGGATTCCTACGAGCAGTACTTC. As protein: CASSLRDSYEQYF. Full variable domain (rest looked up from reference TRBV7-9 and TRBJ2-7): DTGVSQNPRHKITKRGQNVTFRCDPISEHNRLYWYRQTLGQGPEFLTYFQNEAQLEKSRLLSDRFSAERPKGSFSTLEIQRTEQGDSAMYLCASSLRDSYEQYFGPGTRLTVT.

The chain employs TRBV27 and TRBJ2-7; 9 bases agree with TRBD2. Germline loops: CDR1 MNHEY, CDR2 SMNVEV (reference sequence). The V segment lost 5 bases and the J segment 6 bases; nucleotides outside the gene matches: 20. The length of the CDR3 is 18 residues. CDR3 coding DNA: TGTGCCAGCAGTCCGACTCCCCTCATAGCGGGAGTGTTGGGCGAGCAGTACTTC. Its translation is CASSPTPLIAGVLGEQYF.

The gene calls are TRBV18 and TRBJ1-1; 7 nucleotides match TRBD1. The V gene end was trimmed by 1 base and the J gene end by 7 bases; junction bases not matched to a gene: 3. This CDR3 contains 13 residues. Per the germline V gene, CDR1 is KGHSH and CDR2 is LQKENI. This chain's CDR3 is CASSPQGANEAFF. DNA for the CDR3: TGTGCCAGCTCACCACAGGGGGCCAATGAAGCTTTCTTT.

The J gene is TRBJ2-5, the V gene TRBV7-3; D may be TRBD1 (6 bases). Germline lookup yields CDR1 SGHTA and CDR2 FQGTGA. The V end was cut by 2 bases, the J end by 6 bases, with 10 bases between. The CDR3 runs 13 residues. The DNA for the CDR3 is TGTGCCAGCAGCTTAGGACAGTCTCAGACCCAGTACTTC. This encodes CASSLGQSQTQYF.

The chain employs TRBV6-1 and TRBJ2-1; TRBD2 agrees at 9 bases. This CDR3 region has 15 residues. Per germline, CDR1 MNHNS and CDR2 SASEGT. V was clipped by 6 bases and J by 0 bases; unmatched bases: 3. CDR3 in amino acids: CASSDSGSSYNEQFF. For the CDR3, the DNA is TGTGCCAGCAGCGATAGCGGGAGCTCCTACAATGAGCAGTTCTTC.

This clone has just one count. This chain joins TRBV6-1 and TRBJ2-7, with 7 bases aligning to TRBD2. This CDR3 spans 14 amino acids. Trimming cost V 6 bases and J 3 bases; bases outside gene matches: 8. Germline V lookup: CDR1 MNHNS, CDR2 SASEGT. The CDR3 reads CASRGSGPLYEQYF. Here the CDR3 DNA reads TGTGCCAGCAGGGGTAGCGGGCCGCTCTACGAGCAGTACTTC.